These 17 T cell receptor beta chains were all obtained from the same sample, sequenced in a study of regulatory T cells in long-lasting Graves disease. Documented time point: newly diagnosed GD, antithyroid drugs for less than 3 months. The TCR library was prepared using RNA isolated from PBMCs. Library construction for TCR beta used iRepertoire HTBI primers and Arm-PCR of CDR3 regions. In TCRdb, the multiplex PCR reads were re-called with MiXCR into one record per CDR3 protein. The data contain some 500,000 distinct CDR3 sequences, approximately 12% of them singletons. The data also belong to a second study, concerning T cells in Graves' hyperthyroidism and ophthalmopathy.

The sample consisted of peripheral blood mononuclear cells (PBMCs), taken at new diagnosis, from a patient treated with antithyroid drugs. Receptor source: a man between 25 and 39 years old with Graves disease.

This clonotype was recorded a few times. The chain joins TRBV5-1 to TRBJ1-2; 11 nucleotides match TRBD1. CDR1 SGHRS and CDR2 YFSETQ come from the germline V gene. J lost 3 bases, V lost 4 bases, and 8 bases had no gene match. This CDR3 region has 16 residues. The chain's CDR3 is CASSPAPGQGDYGYTF. Written as DNA, the CDR3 is TGCGCCAGCAGCCCCGCCCCGGGACAGGGGGACTATGGCTACACCTTC.

This clonotype was observed a few times. The rearrangement links TRBV6-1 to TRBJ1-5, with no clear D. Per the germline V gene, CDR1 is MNHNS and CDR2 is SASEGT. The CDR3 length is 8 residues. The CDR3 bases are TGTGCAGGGCAGCCCCAGCATTTT. Its protein is CAGQPQHF.

This clonotype was seen a few times. The chain uses TRBV27 and TRBJ2-6, with 9 bases fitting TRBD1. The CDR3 has 17 amino acids. Germline values: CDR1 MNHEY, CDR2 SMNVEV (reference sequence). Germline trimming cut 6 bases from V and 2 bases from J; bases unmatched to any gene: 8. The CDR3 sequence is CASRTGTGITGANVLTF. Written as DNA, the CDR3 is TGTGCCAGCAGAACCGGGACAGGGATCACTGGGGCCAACGTCCTGACTTTC.

This clonotype was seen repeatedly, ten times or more. This rearrangement joins TRBV20-1 to TRBJ2-1; perhaps TRBD2 as D (5 bases). Germline lookup yields CDR1 DFQATT and CDR2 SNEGSKA (reference sequence). Between the trimmed V and J ends, which lost 0 bases and 9 bases, there was a span of 15 bases. The CDR3 is 14 residues long. The CDR3 loop reads CSARDSKGRSEQFF. CDR3 DNA: TGCAGTGCTAGAGATTCAAAAGGGAGAAGTGAGCAGTTCTTC.

This clonotype was seen a handful of times. The CDR3 loop is CASSFLRAGYNEQFF. The CDR3 region has the DNA TGTGCCAGCAGCTTCCTAAGGGCGGGCTACAATGAGCAGTTCTTC. The chain is built from TRBV7-9 and TRBJ2-1; D is possibly TRBD2 (5 bases). The V end was cut by 3 bases, the J end by 3 bases, with 12 bases between. CDR3 length: 15 amino acids. Germline V gene sequence: CDR1 SEHNR, CDR2 FQNEAQ (reference sequence).

CDR3 sequence (DNA): TGTGCCAGCTCACCAGGACAGGGTCCGGGAACAGATACGCAGTATTTT. This translates into CASSPGQGPGTDTQYF. The chain combines TRBV18 with TRBJ2-3; 8 nucleotides agree with TRBD1. Germline assignment: CDR1 KGHSH and CDR2 LQKENI. The V and J ends lost 2 bases and 3 bases, in that order; junction bases with no gene match: 7. The CDR3 sequence is 16 residues long.

This clonotype was detected ten times or more. The chain recombines TRBV12-3 or TRBV12-4 with TRBJ1-2; 7 bases are shared with TRBD1. With V trimmed by 3 bases and J by 6 bases, 4 bases remained unmatched. This CDR3 is 13 amino acids long. CDR3 coding DNA: TGTGCCAGCAGTTTCACAGGGGAGAATGGCTACACCTTC. Translating gives CASSFTGENGYTF.

The sample holds many counts of this clonotype. The CDR3 spells CSVEGDEQFF. CDR3 coding DNA: TGCAGCGTTGAGGGGGATGAGCAGTTCTTC. The chain uses TRBV29-1 and TRBJ2-1; D is perhaps TRBD1 or TRBD2 (5 bases each). The CDR3 has 10 amino acids. CDR1 and CDR2 (germline): SQVTM, ANQGSEA. Trimming left V 3 bases short and J 8 bases short, with 5 bases between.

Comments on this clonotype: It may be a read error: a sequence one base away is much more abundant. The rearrangement uses TRBV7-9 and TRBJ1-2; 7 nucleotides match TRBD1. Germline V gene data show CDR1 as SEHNR and CDR2 as FQNEAQ (reference sequence). The CDR3 contains 15 residues. CDR3 DNA sequence: TGTGCCAGCAGCTTAGGAAACCGGGACAGCTATGGCTACGCCTTC. The encoded protein is CASSLGNRDSYGYAF.

This clonotype was detected ten times or more. The rearrangement links TRBV12-5 to TRBJ2-1; D gene ambiguous. The V end was cut by 0 bases, the J end by 0 bases, with 12 bases between. CDR1 and CDR2 (germline): LGHNT, FRNRAP. This CDR3 region has 17 residues. This chain's CDR3 is CASGLVVPYSSYNEQFF. The CDR3 bases are TGTGCTAGTGGTTTGGTAGTCCCTTATAGCTCCTACAATGAGCAGTTCTTC.

This clonotype occurred many times. The rearrangement joins TRBV18 to TRBJ1-1; D gene unclear. Trimming shortened V by 1 base and J by 6 bases, and 12 bases separated the two germline ends. The germline CDR1 and CDR2 sequences are KGHSH and LQKENI. The CDR3 is 14 amino acids. The CDR3 DNA sequence: TGTGCCAGCTCACCACGGACCGAAGGCTCTGAAGCTTTCTTT. This translates into CASSPRTEGSEAFF.

This rearrangement joins TRBV7-8 to TRBJ2-7; TRBD2 might be the D (7 bases). The germline gives CDR1 SGHVS, CDR2 FQNEAQ. The CDR3 has 15 amino acids. Between the trimmed V and J ends, which lost 5 bases and 3 bases, there was a span of 17 bases. DNA for the CDR3: TGTGCCAGCAGCGTAAGGGGGGGCGGATACTACGAGCAGTACTTC. Protein product: CASSVRGGGYYEQYF.

This clonotype was seen at least ten times. The chain is built from TRBV12-3 or TRBV12-4 and TRBJ2-2; D is possibly TRBD1 (6 bases). Trimming took off 7 bases at V and 5 bases at J, with 11 bases between the two ends. The CDR3 sequence is 13 residues long. As DNA, the CDR3 is TGTGCCAGCATTCCAACAGGGACCGGGGAGCTGTTTTTT. Translated, it gives CASIPTGTGELFF.

The chain recombines TRBV6-1 with TRBJ1-2; D not resolved. The V gene's germline CDR1 is MNHNS and CDR2 SASEGT. V lost 8 bases and J lost 6, with 16 bases in between. The CDR3 covers 13 residues. CDR3 in DNA: TGTGCCAGCGGGATTTTGCGAGCGCATGGCTACACCTTC. Protein: CASGILRAHGYTF.

J is TRBJ1-2 and V is TRBV10-3, with a tentative D call TRBD1 (5 bases). V lost 2 bases, J lost 4 bases, and 5 bases lay in between. CDR1 and CDR2 (germline): ENHRY, SYGVKD. This CDR3 contains 12 residues. The CDR3 reads CAISEDSYGYTF. The CDR3 nucleotides read TGTGCCATCAGTGAGGACAGCTATGGCTACACCTTC.

The chain joins TRBV5-6 to TRBJ2-7; the D is unclear. This CDR3 region has 14 residues. V was trimmed by 1 base and J by 2 bases, leaving 10 bases between them. CDR1 is SGHDT and CDR2 is YYEEEE in the germline V gene. The CDR3 nucleotides are TGTGCCAGCAGCTTGAGAAACAATGCCTACGAGCAGTACTTC. Residues: CASSLRNNAYEQYF.

This clonotype was counted ten times or more. The rearrangement links TRBV12-3 or TRBV12-4 to TRBJ2-3; D is ambiguous. V lost 8 bases to trimming and J lost 2 bases, with 8 bases between them. This CDR3 spans 12 amino acids. The CDR3, as DNA: TGTGCCAGCTGCAGACTCACAGATACGCAGTATTTT. Translation: CASCRLTDTQYF.